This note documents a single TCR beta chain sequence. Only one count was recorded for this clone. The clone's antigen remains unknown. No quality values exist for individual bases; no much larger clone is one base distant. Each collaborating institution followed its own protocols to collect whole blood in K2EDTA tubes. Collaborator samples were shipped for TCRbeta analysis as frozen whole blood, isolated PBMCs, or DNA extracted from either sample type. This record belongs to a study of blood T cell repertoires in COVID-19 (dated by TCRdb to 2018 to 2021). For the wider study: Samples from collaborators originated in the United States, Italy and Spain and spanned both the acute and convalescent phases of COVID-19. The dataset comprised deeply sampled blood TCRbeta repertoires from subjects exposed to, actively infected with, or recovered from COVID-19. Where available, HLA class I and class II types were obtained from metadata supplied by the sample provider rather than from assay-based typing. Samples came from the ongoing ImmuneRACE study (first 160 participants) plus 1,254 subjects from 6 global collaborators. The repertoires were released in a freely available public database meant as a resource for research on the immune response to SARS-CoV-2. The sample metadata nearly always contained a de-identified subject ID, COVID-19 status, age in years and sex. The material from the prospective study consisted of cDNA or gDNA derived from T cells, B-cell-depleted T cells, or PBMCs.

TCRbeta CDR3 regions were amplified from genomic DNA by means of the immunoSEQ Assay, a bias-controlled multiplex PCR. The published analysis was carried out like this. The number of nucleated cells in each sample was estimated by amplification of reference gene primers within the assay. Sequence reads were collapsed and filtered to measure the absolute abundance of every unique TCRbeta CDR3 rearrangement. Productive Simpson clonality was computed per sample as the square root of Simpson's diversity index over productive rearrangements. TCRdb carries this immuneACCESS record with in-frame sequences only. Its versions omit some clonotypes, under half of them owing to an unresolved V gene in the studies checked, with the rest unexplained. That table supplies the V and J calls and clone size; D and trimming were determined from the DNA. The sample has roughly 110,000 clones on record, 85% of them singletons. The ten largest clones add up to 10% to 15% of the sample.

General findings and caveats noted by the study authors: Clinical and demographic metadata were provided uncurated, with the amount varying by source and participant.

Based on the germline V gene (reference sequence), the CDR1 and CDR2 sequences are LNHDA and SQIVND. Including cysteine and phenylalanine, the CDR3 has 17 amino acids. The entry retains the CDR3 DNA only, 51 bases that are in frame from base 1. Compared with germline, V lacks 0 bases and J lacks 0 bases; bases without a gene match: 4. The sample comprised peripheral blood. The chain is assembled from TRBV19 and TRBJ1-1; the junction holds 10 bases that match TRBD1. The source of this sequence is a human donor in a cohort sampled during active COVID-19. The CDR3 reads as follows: CASSIERTGGMNTEAFF. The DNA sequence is TGTGCCAGTAGTATAGAGAGGACAGGGGGAATGAACACTGAAGCTTTCTTT.